This entry lists 7 T cell receptor beta chains sequenced from one sample in a study of T cell clonality in common variable immunodeficiency. Measured with immunoSEQ multiplex PCR; TCRdb has only the in-frame clones, and not every one. Recorded here are 50,000 to 70,000 clones, none singletons. Sequencing was carried out using peripheral blood mononuclear cells. These receptors were collected from a person aged 18 to 70 in good health.

This clone was counted many times. The sequenced fragment ends 3 residues before the CDR3 boundary, so the rest is inferred from the germline J gene. The chain employs TRBV5-4 and TRBJ1-2; D perhaps matches TRBD1 (5 bases). The CDR3 contains 13 residues. V lost 4 bases to trimming and J lost 4 bases, with 11 bases between them. CDR1 and CDR2 (germline): SGHNT, YYREEE (reference sequence). CDR3: CASSRPDSYGYTF. The CDR3 DNA, read in part, is TGTGCCAGCAGCCGACCTGACAGCTATGGC.

The table lists this clone with many counts. The read ends 3 residues early relative to the CDR3; the germline J gene fills the gap. This chain connects TRBV11-2 to TRBJ1-6; 7 nucleotides agree with TRBD1. Germline V gene lookup returns CDR1 SGHAT and CDR2 FQNNGV. V trimming: 4 bases; J trimming: 8 bases; junction bases outside the gene matches: 5. The CDR3 runs 14 residues. The part of the CDR3 DNA that was read is TGTGCCAGCAGCTCCGGGACAGACTATTCACCC. Its protein is CASSSGTDYSP. The CDR3 reads in full as CASSSGTDYSPLHF.

Comment on this clone: The read comes to an end 3 residues before the CDR3 does, leaving the germline J gene to fill in the end. This rearrangement joins TRBV18 to TRBJ2-3; D may be TRBD1 (5 bases). The CDR3 length is 13 residues. Per germline, CDR1 KGHSH and CDR2 LQKENI. The covered CDR3 bases are TGTGCCAGCTCACCATCCGGACAAGAGACG. Residues: CASSPSGQET. The complete CDR3 reads CASSPSGQETQYF.

This clone occurred many times. The read is 3 residues too short to cover the CDR3 end, so that end is filled in from the germline J gene. The V gene is TRBV20-1, the J gene TRBJ1-2; D not certain. V lost 7 bases to trimming and J lost 2 bases, with 14 bases between them. The CDR3 has 13 residues. CDR1 is DFQATT, CDR2 SNEGSKA, per germline (reference sequence). The CDR3 here is CSVKQTANYGYTF. CDR3 DNA, as far as it was read: TGCAGTGTTAAGCAGACTGCCAACTATGGC.

This clone has a count of ten or more. The read halts 3 residues ahead of the CDR3 end, with the missing end drawn from the germline J gene. V usage is TRBV7-3 and J usage is TRBJ1-2, with 8 bases lining up with TRBD1. Looked up from germline, CDR1 is SGHTA and CDR2 is FQGTGA. The length of the CDR3 is 15 residues. CDR3 bases read: TGTGCCAGCAGCTTAACGGGACAGGCCTTCCCTACC. This encodes CASSLTGQAFPT. The CDR3 reads in full as CASSLTGQAFPTYTF.

As to this clone: The read halts 3 residues ahead of the CDR3 end, with the missing end drawn from the germline J gene. The chain links TRBV19 to TRBJ2-4; D not certain. CDR3 length equals 13 residues. Germline CDR1 and CDR2: LNHDA and SQIVND (reference sequence). CDR3: CASKLADNYGQYF. The sequenced part of the CDR3 DNA is TGTGCCAGTAAATTGGCAGATAACTATGGT. The full variable domain, rest sourced from reference TRBV19 and TRBJ2-4, is DGGITQSPKYLFRKEGQNVTLSCEQNLNHDAMYWYRQDPGQGLRLIYYSQIVNDFQKGDIAEGYSVSREKKESFPLTVTSAQKNPTAFYLCASKLADNYGQYFGAGTRLSVL.

With respect to this clone: The read terminates 3 residues before the CDR3 end, so the remaining end is supplied by the germline J gene. The chain couples TRBV7-9 to TRBJ2-2; no clear D gene. Germline V gene sequence: CDR1 SEHNR, CDR2 FQNEAQ (reference sequence). The CDR3 has 15 amino acids. Partial CDR3 DNA: TGTGCCAGCAGCTTAGCGCATGCCGGTAATGAAAAG. Residues: CASSLAHAGNEK. The complete CDR3 protein is CASSLAHAGNEKLFF.